The entry that follows covers one TCR beta chain sequence. Its antigen is unidentified. TCRdb reprocessed the 5' RACE reads via MiXCR and lists one record per CDR3 protein. The sample lists more than 1.5 million distinct CDR3 sequences, roughly a third occurring once. With 8 bases removed from V and 7 bases from J, the gap between germline ends came to 17 bases. Germline V gives CDR1 ENHRY, CDR2 SYGVKD. The CDR3 consists of 13 residues. These data originate in a study of identical twins. Study results and limitations: Cross-sectional statistics underpinned the conclusions; the same donors were not followed.

Sequenced sample: cord blood. This TCR was sampled from a newborn girl in good health. V and J are TRBV10-3 and TRBJ1-2, with D perhaps TRBD1 (6 bases). CDR3 region: CAIARDIGFGYTF. DNA of the CDR3: TGTGCCATCGCCCGGGACATCGGTTTTGGCTACACCTTC.